This T cell receptor (beta chain) emerged from a study of memory CD4+ T cells and cytomegalovirus serostatus (dated by TCRdb to the late 2010s). At the level of the whole study: The cohort comprised about 33 healthy Belgian adults, 9 CMV seropositive and around 24 CMV seronegative. CD4+ memory TCRbeta repertoires of a Belgian cohort with known cytomegalovirus serostatus were sequenced in order to replicate a published TCR-based CMV serostatus classifier. General conclusions and limits of the study: Only CD4+CD45RO+ memory cells were sequenced, in contrast to the original study, in which naive and memory CD4+ and CD8+ populations were covered. Among the 150 to 200 previously reported CMV-associated TCRbeta sequences, 67 showed up in the CD4+ memory repertoires, with each one found in between one and five individuals. A median bootstrapped AUC of almost 0.96 with a 95% CI of 0.76-1.00 was achieved on the Belgian cohort by the original-framework classifier. The results were interpreted as suggesting that the CMV-associated TCR signature is largely present in the CD4+ memory repertoire. For CMV serostatus prediction, a median bootstrapped AUC of 0.95 was reached with the original framework, and a median bootstrapped AUC of approximately 0.9 was reached with a US-trained random forest.

Genomic DNA was extracted from sorted cells with the Quick-DNA Microprep Kit. Amplification of TCRbeta DNA was done with the immunoSEQ hsTCRbeta kit, following the protocol from the manufacturer. TCRbeta libraries were sequenced on an Illumina MiSeq instrument. From the authors' description of their analysis: Following removal of out-of-frame sequences, approximately 2.1 million distinct TCRbeta sequences were retained, with an average of approximately 64,000 per individual. Each individual was scored using the number of 150 to 200 previously reported CMV-associated TCRbeta sequences that the individual carried and the total number of productive distinct TCRbeta sequences. A beta-binomial model was reimplemented in Python, and random forests from scikit-learn, run with default parameters, were trained on data from the US cohort. Classifier performance on the Belgian cohort was summarized as median AUC with percentile confidence intervals over 10,000 bootstrap iterations. Drawn from immuneACCESS, this table holds only the in-frame rearrangements with V and J called that TCRdb kept. Clones are partly lost; checked studies trace under half to an unresolved V gene and leave the rest unexplained. The V and J calls and the clone size are those of that table, but D and trimming were determined from the DNA. For this sample there are approximately 44,000 clones; less than 85% appear just once. 1.5% to 2% of the sample belongs to the ten largest clones.

Turning to this clone: Its binding antigen is unknown. Base qualities were left out, and no much larger clone turns up one base away.

The CDR3 sequence holds 13 residues, the cysteine and phenylalanine included. The read is trimmed to its CDR3 DNA, 39 bases read in frame from base 1. A distance of 10 bases separates the germline ends of V and J, which lose 7 bases and 1 base respectively. From the germline V gene, CDR1 is SGHTS and CDR2 is YDEGEE. A FACSAria II was used to sort memory CD4+ T cells, defined as single viable CD3+CD4+CD8-CD45RO+ cells. CMV serostatus was determined with a Roche Elecsys assay detecting serum IgG against CMV pp150, pp28, p38 and p52. Once the samples were thawed, total CD4+ T cells were enriched through positive selection using CD4 magnetic microbeads. The samples came from a separate study whose specific focus was interrogating the CD4+ T cell memory repertoire. Peripheral blood mononuclear cells were isolated and cryopreserved following standard operating procedures; serum was stored at -80 °C. CD3-PerCP (BW264/56), CD4-APC (RPA-T4), CD45RO-PE (UCHT1) and CD8-Pacific Orange (3B5) antibodies were used for staining, and non-viable cells were excluded with Sytox blue.

The clonotype was recovered from an adult in good health and CMV-seronegative. The V and J genes are TRBV5-8 and TRBJ2-3; the D element could tentatively be TRBD1 or TRBD2, as 5 bases agree for each. Material for sequencing was memory CD4+ T cells from blood. The bases are TGTGCCAGCCCGAGGGGTCGCACAGATACGCAGTATTTT. It translates to CASPRGRTDTQYF.